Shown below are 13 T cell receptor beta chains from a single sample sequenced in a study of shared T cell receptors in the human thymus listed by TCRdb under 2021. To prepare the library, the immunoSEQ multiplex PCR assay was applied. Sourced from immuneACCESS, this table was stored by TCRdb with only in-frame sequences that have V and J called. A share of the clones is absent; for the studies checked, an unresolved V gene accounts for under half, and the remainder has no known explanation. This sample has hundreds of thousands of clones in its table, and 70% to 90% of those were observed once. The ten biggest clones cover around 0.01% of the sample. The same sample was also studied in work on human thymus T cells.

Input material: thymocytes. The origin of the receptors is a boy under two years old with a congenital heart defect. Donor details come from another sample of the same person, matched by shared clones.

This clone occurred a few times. The CDR3 spells CASRRYRGPRSYNEQFF. CDR3 DNA sequence: TGTGCCAGCAGAAGATACAGGGGCCCCCGCTCCTACAATGAGCAGTTCTTC. The genes are TRBV28 and TRBJ2-1, with 7 bases fitting TRBD1. The V gene end was trimmed by 6 bases and the J gene end by 0 bases; junction bases not matched to a gene: 11. The germline gives CDR1 MDHEN, CDR2 SYDVKM. The CDR3 runs 17 residues.

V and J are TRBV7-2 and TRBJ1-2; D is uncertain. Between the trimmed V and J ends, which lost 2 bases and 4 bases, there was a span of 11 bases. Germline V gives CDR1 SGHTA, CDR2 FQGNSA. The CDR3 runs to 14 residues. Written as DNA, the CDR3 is TGTGCCAGCAGCTTATGGTCTCAGTGCTATGGCTACACCTTC. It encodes CASSLWSQCYGYTF.

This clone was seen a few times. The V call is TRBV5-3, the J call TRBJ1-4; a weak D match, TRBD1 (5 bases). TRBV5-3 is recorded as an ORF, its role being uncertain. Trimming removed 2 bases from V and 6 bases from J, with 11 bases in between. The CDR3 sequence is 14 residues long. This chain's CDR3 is CARSFGDYHEKLFF. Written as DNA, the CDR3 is TGTGCCAGAAGCTTTGGGGACTACCATGAAAAACTGTTTTTT.

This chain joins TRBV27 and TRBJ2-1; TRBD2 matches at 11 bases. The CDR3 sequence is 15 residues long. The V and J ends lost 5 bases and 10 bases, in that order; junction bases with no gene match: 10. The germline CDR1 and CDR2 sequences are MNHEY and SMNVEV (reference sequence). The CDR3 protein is CASSPRLAGRNEQFF. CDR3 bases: TGTGCCAGCAGTCCGCGACTAGCGGGAAGGAACGAGCAGTTCTTC.

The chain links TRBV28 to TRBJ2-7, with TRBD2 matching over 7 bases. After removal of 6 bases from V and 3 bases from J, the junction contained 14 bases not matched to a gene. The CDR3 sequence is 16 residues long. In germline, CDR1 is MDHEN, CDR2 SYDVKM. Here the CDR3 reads CASSPRSGRARYEQYF. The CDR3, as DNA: TGTGCCAGCAGCCCCAGAAGTGGGAGGGCCCGCTACGAGCAGTACTTC.

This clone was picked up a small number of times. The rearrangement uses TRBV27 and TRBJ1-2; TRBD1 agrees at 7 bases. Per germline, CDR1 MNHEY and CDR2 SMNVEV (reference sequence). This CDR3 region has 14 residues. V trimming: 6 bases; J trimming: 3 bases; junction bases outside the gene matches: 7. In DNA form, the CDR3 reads TGTGCCAGCAGAAAAGAGGGGGCGGACTATGGCTACACCTTC. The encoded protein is CASRKEGADYGYTF.

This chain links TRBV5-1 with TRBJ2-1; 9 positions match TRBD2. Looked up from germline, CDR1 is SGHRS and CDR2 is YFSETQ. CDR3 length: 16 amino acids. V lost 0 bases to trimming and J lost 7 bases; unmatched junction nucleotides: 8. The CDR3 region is CASSLVIAGVKNEQFF. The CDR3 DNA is TGCGCCAGCAGCTTGGTGATAGCGGGAGTAAAGAATGAGCAGTTCTTC.

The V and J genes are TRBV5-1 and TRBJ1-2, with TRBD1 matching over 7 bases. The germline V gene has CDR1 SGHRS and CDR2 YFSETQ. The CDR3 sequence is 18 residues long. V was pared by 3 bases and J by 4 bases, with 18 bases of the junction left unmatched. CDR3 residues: CASSSDATRPGQRYGYTF. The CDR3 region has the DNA TGCGCCAGCAGCTCGGACGCAACCCGTCCGGGACAGCGCTATGGCTACACCTTC.

The CDR3: CASSMTGTYNEQFF. As DNA, the CDR3 is TGTGCCAGCAGCATGACAGGCACCTACAATGAGCAGTTCTTC. The V and J genes are TRBV27 and TRBJ2-1; TRBD1 is a possible D gene (6 bases). Germline CDR1 is MNHEY and CDR2 is SMNVEV (reference sequence). The CDR3 is 14 amino acids. V was clipped by 6 bases and J by 2 bases, with 11 bases between them.

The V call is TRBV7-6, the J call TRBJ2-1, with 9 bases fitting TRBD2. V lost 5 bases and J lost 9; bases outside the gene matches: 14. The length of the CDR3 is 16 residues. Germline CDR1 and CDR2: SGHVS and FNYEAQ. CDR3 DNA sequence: TGTGCCAGCAGCCCCAAGCGCGGGAGGGCCCTTGCTGAGCAGTTCTTC. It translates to CASSPKRGRALAEQFF.

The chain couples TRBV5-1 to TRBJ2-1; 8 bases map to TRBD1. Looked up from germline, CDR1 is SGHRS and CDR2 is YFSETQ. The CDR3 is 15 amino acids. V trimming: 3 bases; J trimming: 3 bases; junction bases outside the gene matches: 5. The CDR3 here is CASSSQGAGYNEQFF. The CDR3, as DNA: TGCGCCAGCAGCTCCCAGGGGGCAGGCTACAATGAGCAGTTCTTC.

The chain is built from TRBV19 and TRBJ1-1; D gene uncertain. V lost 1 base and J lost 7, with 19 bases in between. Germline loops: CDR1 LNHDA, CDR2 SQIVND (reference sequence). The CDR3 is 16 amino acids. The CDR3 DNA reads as TGTGCCAGTAGTATAGCTGACCGACCCGCGGATCTTGAAGCTTTCTTT. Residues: CASSIADRPADLEAFF.

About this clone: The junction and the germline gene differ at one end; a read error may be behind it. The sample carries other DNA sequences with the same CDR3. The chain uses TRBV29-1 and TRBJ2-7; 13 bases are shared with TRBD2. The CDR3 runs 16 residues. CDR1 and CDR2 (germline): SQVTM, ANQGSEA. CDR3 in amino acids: CSVEEDTSGREYEQYF. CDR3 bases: TGCAGCGTTGAAGAGGACACTAGCGGGAGGGAATACGAACAGTACTTC.